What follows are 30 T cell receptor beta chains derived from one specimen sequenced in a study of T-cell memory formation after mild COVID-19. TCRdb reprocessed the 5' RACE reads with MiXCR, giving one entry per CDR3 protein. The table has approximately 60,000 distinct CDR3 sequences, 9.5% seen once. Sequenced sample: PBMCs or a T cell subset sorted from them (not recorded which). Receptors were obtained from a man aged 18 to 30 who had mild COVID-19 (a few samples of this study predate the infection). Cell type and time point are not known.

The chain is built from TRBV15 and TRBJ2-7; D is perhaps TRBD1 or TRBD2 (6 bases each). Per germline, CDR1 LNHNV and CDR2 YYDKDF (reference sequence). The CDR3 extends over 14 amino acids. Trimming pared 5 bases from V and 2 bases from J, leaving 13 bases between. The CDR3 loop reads CATSGDRGPYEQYF. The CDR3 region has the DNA TGTGCCACCAGCGGGGATCGGGGGCCCTACGAGCAGTACTTC.

CDR3 DNA: TGTGCCAGCAGCCAAACACGGGACAGTTTGAGTGGCTACACCTTC. Residues: CASSQTRDSLSGYTF. The chain links TRBV4-2 to TRBJ1-2; 7 bases map to TRBD1. This CDR3 has 15 amino acids. The germline V gene encodes CDR1 LGHNA and CDR2 YNFKEQ. J was trimmed by 7 bases and V by 2 bases; bases with no gene match: 10.

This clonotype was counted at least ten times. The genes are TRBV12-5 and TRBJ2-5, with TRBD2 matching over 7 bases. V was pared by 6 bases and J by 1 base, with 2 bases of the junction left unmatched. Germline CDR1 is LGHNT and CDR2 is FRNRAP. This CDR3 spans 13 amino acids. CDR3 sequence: CASGSSGQETQYF. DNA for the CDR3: TGTGCTAGTGGCTCTAGCGGCCAAGAGACCCAGTACTTC.

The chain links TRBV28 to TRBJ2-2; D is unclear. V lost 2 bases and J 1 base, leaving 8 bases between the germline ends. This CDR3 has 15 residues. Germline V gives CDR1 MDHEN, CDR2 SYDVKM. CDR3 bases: TGTGCCAGCAGTTTAGGTTTGGGGAACACCGGGGAGCTGTTTTTT. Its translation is CASSLGLGNTGELFF.

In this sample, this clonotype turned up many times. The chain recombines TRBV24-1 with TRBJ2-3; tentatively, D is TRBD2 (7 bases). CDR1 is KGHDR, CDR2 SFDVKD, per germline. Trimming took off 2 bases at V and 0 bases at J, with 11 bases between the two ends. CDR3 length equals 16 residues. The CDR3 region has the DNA TGTGCCACCAGTGATTCTGCGGGGGCTAGCACAGATACGCAGTATTTT. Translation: CATSDSAGASTDTQYF.

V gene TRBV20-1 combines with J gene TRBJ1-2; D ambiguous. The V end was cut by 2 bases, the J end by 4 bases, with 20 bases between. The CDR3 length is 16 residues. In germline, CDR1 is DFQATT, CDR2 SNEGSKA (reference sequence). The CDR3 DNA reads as TGCAGTGCTAGATCCCCAACGTCTGACCATTTCTATGGCTACACCTTC. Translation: CSARSPTSDHFYGYTF.

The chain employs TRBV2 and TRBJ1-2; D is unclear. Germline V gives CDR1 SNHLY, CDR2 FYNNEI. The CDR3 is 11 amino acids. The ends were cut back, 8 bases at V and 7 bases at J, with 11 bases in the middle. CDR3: CASGRVVGYTF. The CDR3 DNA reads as TGTGCCAGCGGAAGGGTCGTTGGCTACACCTTC. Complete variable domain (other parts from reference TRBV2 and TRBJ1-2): EPEVTQTPSHQVTQMGQEVILRCVPISNHLYFYWYRQILGQKVEFLVSFYNNEISEKSEIFDDQFSVERPDGSNFTLKIRSTKLEDSAMYFCASGRVVGYTFGSGTRLTVV.

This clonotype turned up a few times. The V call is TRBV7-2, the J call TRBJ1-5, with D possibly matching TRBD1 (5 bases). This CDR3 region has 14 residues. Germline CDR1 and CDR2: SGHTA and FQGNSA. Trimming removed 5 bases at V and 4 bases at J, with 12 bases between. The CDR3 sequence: CASSQGTENQPQHF. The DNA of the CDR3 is TGTGCCAGCAGCCAAGGGACGGAGAATCAGCCCCAGCATTTT.

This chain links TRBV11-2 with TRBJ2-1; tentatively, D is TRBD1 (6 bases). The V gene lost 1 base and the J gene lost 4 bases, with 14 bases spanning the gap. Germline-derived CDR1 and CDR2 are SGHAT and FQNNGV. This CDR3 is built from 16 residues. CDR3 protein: CASSLGAGTQYNEQFF. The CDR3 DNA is TGTGCCAGCAGCTTAGGGGCCGGGACACAGTACAATGAGCAGTTCTTC.

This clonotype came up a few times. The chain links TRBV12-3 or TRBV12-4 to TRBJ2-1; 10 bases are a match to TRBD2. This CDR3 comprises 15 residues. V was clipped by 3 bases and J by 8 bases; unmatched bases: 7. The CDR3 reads CASSLQAGGPHEQFF. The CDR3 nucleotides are TGTGCCAGCAGTTTGCAAGCGGGGGGGCCCCATGAGCAGTTCTTC.

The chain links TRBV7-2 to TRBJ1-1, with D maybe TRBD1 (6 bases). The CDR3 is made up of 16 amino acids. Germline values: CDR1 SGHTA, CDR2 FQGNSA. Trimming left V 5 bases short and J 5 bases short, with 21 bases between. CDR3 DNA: TGTGCCAGCAGCCCCGACGGGATCCAGGGGAGGACTGAAGCTTTCTTT. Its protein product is CASSPDGIQGRTEAFF.

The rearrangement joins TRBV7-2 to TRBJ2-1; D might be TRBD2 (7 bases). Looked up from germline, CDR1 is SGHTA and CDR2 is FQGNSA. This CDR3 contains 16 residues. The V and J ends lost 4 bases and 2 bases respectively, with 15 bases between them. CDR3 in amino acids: CASSSRGASTYNEQFF. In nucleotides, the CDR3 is TGTGCCAGCAGCTCTCGGGGGGCCTCCACCTACAATGAGCAGTTCTTC.

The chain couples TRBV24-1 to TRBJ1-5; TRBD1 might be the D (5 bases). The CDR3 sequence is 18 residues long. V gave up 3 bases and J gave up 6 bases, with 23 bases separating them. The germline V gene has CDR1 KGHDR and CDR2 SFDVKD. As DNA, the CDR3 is TGTGCCACCAGTGATGCCATGACCGGCCTTGGGGGAGGTCAGCCCCAGCATTTT. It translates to CATSDAMTGLGGGQPQHF.

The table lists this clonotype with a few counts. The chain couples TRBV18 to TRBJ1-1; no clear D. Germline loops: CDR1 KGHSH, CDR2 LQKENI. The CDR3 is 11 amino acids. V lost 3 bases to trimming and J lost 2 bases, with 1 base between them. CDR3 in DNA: TGTGCCAGCTCACCTAACACTGAAGCTTTCTTT. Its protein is CASSPNTEAFF.

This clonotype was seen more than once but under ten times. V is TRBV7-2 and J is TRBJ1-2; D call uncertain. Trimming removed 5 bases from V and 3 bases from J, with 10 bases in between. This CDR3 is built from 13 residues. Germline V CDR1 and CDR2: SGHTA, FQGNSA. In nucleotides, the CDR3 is TGTGCCAGCAGCCACAGAGACTACTATGGCTACACCTTC. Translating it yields CASSHRDYYGYTF.

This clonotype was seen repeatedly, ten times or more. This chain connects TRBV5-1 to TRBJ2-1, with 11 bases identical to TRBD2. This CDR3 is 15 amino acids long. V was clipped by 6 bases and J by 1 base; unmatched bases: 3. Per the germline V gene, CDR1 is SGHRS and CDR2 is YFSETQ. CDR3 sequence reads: CASIGTSGSYNEQFF. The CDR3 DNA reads TGCGCCAGCATCGGGACTAGCGGATCCTACAATGAGCAGTTCTTC.

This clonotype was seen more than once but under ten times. CDR3 DNA: TGCAGCGTTGCTAGGGGGCCGGGCAATGAGCAGTTCTTC. Translated: CSVARGPGNEQFF. The chain uses TRBV29-1 and TRBJ2-1; 7 bases map to TRBD1. There are 13 residues in the CDR3. Germline trimming cut 4 bases from V and 6 bases from J; bases unmatched to any gene: 6. Germline V gene sequence: CDR1 SQVTM, CDR2 ANQGSEA.

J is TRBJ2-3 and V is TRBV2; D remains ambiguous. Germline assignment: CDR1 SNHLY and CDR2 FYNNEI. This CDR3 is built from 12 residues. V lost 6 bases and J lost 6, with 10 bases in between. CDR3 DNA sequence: TGTGCCAGCAGCGCCCAAATGGATACGCAGTATTTT. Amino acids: CASSAQMDTQYF.

CDR3 coding DNA: TGCGCCAGCAGCTTGGAGGTACAGGCGGGACTAGCGGACACAGATACGCAGTATTTT. The encoded protein is CASSLEVQAGLADTDTQYF. This sequence joins TRBV5-1 and TRBJ2-3, with 11 bases aligning to TRBD2. Per germline, CDR1 SGHRS and CDR2 YFSETQ. Trimming took 0 bases from V and 2 from J; bases not matched to a gene: 11. The length of the CDR3 is 19 residues.

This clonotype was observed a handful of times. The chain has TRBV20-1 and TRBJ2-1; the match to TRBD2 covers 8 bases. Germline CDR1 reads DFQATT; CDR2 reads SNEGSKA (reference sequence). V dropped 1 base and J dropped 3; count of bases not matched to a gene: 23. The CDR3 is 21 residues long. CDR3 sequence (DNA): TGCAGTGCTAGAGTTTCGTACGTGGGCGGGGGGACCCGACTGGACTACAATGAGCAGTTCTTC. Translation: CSARVSYVGGGTRLDYNEQFF.

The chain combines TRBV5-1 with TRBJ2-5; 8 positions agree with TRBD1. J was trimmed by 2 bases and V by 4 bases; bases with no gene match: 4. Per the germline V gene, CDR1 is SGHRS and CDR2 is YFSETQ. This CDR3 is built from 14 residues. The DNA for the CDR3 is TGCGCCAGCAGCATGGGGACAGGACAAGAGACCCAGTACTTC. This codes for CASSMGTGQETQYF. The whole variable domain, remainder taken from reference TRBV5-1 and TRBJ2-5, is KAGVTQTPRYLIKTRGQQVTLSCSPISGHRSVSWYQQTPGQGLQFLFEYFSETQRNKGNFPGRFSGRQFSNSRSEMNVSTLELGDSALYLCASSMGTGQETQYFGPGTRLLVL.

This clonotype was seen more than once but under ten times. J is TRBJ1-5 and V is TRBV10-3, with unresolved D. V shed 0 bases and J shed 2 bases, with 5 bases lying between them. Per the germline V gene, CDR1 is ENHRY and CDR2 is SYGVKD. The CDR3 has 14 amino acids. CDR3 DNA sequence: TGTGCCATCAGTGAGTCCGGGGGCAATCAGCCCCAGCATTTT. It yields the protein CAISESGGNQPQHF.

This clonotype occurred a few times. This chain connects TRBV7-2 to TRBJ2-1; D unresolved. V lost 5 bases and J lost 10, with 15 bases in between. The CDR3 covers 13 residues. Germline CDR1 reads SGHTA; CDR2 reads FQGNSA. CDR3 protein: CASSTYEVREQFF. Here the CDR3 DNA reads TGTGCCAGCAGCACCTATGAGGTCAGGGAGCAGTTCTTC. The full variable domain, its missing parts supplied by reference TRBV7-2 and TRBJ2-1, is GAGVSQSPSNKVTEKGKDVELRCDPISGHTALYWYRQSLGQGLEFLIYFQGNSAPDKSGLPSDRFSAERTGGSVSTLTIQRTQQEDSAVYLCASSTYEVREQFFGPGTRLTVL.

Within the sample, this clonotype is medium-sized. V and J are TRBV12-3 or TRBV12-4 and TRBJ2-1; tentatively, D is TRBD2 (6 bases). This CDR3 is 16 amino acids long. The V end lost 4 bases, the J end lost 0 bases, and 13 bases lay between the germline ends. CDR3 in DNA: TGTGCCAGCAGTTCTCCGGGGGTGAGCTCCTACAATGAGCAGTTCTTC. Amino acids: CASSSPGVSSYNEQFF.

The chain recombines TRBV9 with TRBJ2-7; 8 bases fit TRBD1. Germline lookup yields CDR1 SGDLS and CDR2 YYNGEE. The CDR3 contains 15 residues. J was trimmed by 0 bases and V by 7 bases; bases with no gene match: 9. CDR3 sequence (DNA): TGTGCCAGCCGCCCTCCGGGACAGGACTCCTACGAGCAGTACGTC. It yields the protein CASRPPGQDSYEQYV.

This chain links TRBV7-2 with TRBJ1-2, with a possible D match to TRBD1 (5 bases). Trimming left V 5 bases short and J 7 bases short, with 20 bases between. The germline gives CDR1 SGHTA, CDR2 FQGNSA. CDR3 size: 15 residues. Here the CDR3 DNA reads TGTGCCAGCAGCCCCACGCCCGAGGGGCCTGGTGGCTACACCTTC. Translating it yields CASSPTPEGPGGYTF.

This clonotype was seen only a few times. CDR3 sequence (DNA): TGTGCCAAGCAAGGGGCTGGGGCCAACGTCCTGACTTTC. Translated, it gives CAKQGAGANVLTF. This chain uses TRBV2 with TRBJ2-6; D may be TRBD1 (5 bases). The CDR3 has 13 amino acids. The V end was cut by 10 bases, the J end by 2 bases, with 9 bases between. Germline V lookup: CDR1 SNHLY, CDR2 FYNNEI.

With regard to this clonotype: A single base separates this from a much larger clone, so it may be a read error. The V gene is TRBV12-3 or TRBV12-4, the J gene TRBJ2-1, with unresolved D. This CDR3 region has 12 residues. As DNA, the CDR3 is TGTGCCCGCAGTTTATCCGACGCTGAGCAGTTCTTC. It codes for CARSLSDAEQFF.

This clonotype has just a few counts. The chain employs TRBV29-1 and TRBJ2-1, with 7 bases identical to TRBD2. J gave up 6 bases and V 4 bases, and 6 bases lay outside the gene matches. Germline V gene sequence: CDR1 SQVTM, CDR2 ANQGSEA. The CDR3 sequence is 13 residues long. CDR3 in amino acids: CSVGLADFNEQFF. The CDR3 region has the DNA TGCAGCGTTGGTCTAGCGGACTTCAATGAGCAGTTCTTC.

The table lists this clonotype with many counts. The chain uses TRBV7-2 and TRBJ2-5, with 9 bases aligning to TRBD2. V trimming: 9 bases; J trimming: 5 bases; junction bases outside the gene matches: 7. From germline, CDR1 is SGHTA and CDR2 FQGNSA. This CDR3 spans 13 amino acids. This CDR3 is CASSGGRRETQYF. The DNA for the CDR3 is TGTGCCAGTAGCGGGGGACGTAGGGAGACCCAGTACTTC.